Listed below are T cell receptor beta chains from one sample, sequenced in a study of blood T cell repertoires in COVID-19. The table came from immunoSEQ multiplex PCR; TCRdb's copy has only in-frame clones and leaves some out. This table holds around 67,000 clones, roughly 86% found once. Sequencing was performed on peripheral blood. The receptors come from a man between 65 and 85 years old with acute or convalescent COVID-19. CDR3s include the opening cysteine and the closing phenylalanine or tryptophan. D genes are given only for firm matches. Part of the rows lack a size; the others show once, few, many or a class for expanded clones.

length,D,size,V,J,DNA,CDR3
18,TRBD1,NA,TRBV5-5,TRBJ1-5,TGTGCCAGCAGCATGGTTACAGGGGGCTCCAATAGCAATCAGCCCCAGCATTTT,CASSMVTGGSNSNQPQHF
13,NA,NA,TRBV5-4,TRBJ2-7,TGTGCCAGCAGCCGGGACACCTCCTACGAGCAGTACTTC,CASSRDTSYEQYF
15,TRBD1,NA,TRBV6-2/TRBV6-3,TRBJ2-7,TGTGCCAGCAGTTACTCGGGACAGGGGAGGTACGAGCAGTACTTC,CASSYSGQGRYEQYF
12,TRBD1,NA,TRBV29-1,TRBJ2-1,TGCAGCGTCCGACAGGGTCCGGATGAGCAGTTCTTC,CSVRQGPDEQFF
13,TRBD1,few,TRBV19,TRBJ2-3,TGTGCCAGTAGGAAACAGGGGGAGGATACGCAGTATTTT,CASRKQGEDTQYF
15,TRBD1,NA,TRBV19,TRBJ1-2,TGTGCCAGTAGTCTGAACCGGGACAGGGCAGGTGGCTACACCTTC,CASSLNRDRAGGYTF
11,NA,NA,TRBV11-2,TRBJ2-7,TGTGCCAGCAGCTTAGGGCAGGTTCGGTACTTC,CASSLGQVRYF
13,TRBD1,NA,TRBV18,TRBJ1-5,TGTGCCAGCTCAGGGACAGGGAATCAGCCCCAGCATTTT,CASSGTGNQPQHF
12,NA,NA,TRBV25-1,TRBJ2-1,TGTGCCAGCAGTGAATCTCCCAGGGAGCAGTTCTTC,CASSESPREQFF
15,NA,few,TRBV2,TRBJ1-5,TGTGCCAGCAGTTTCCAGGGTCTTAGCAATCAGCCCCAGCATTTT,CASSFQGLSNQPQHF
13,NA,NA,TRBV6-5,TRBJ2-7,TGTGCCAGCAGAACCGGGACACATTACGAGCAGTACTTC,CASRTGTHYEQYF
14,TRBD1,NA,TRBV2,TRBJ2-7,TGTGCCAGCACCTGGACAGGGGGCGCCTACGAGCAGTACTTC,CASTWTGGAYEQYF
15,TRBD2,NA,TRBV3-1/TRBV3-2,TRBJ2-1,TGTGCCAGCAGCCCAACTAGCGGGAGACTCAATGAGCAGTTCTTC,CASSPTSGRLNEQFF
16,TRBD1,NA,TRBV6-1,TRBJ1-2,TGTGCCAGCAGTGATTGGACAGGGGGCGATTGGTATGGCTACACCTTC,CASSDWTGGDWYGYTF
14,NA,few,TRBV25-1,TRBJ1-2,TGTGCCAGCAGTGCGATGCAGGGGTGGACTGGCTACACCTTC,CASSAMQGWTGYTF
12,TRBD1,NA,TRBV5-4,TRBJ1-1,TGTGCCAGCAGTTCACAGGGGGCTGAAGCTTTCTTT,CASSSQGAEAFF
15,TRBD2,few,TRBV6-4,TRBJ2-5,TGTGCCAGCAGTGACTCGAGACTAGCGGGAGAGACCCAGTACTTC,CASSDSRLAGETQYF
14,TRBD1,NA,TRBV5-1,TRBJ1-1,TGCGCCAGCAGCGAACAGGGGGGTGGAACTGAAGCTTTCTTT,CASSEQGGGTEAFF
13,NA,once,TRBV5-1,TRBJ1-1,TGCGCCAGCAGCTTGGAGGGAGCCACTGAAGCTTTCTTT,CASSLEGATEAFF
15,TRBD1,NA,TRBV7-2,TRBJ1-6,TGTGCCAGCAGCTTACGGACAGGGAAAAGTTCACCCCTCCACTTT,CASSLRTGKSSPLHF
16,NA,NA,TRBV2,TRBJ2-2,TGTGCCAGCAGTGAAGCTAGCAGTCGGAACACCGGGGAGCTGTTTTTT,CASSEASSRNTGELFF
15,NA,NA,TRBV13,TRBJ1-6,TGTGCCAGCAGATGGGGGGGCGGCGGGGTTTCACCCCTCCACTTT,CASRWGGGGVSPLHF
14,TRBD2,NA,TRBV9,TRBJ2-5,TGTGCCAGCAGCGTAGCGGGGGGGCAAGAGACCCAGTACTTC,CASSVAGGQETQYF
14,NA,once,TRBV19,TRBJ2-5,TGTGCCAGTAGGGAAGGCCCGGGTAGAGAGACCCAGTACTTC,CASREGPGRETQYF
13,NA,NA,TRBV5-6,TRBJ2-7,TGTGCCAGCAGTCGAGACACGCTCAGCGAGCAGTACTTC,CASSRDTLSEQYF
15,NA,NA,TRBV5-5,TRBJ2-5,TGTGCCAGCAGCTTAGGTGGAGGACAGCAAGAGACCCAGTACTTC,CASSLGGGQQETQYF
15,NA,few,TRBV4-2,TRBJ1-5,TGTGCCAGCAGCCAAGACAGGGGTATCAATCAGCCCCAGCATTTT,CASSQDRGINQPQHF
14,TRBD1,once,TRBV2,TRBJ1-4,TGTGCCAGCAGCTTCACAGGGGTTGGAGAAAAACTGTTTTTT,CASSFTGVGEKLFF
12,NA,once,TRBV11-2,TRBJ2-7,TGTGCCAGCACCCAGAGTCAGGGGGAGCAGTACTTC,CASTQSQGEQYF
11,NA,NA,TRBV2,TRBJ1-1,TGTGCCAGCAGCCTCGACAGGAGGGCTTTCTTT,CASSLDRRAFF
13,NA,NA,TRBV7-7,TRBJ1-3,TGTGCTAGCAGCTTAGTCCTTGGAAACACCATATATTTT,CASSLVLGNTIYF
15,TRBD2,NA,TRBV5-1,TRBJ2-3,TGCGCCAGCAGCGGGAAGCGGGGGAGCACAGATACGCAGTATTTT,CASSGKRGSTDTQYF
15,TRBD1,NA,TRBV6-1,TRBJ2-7,TGTGCCAGCAGTGACAGACAGGGAAGCCCCTACGAGCAGTACTTC,CASSDRQGSPYEQYF
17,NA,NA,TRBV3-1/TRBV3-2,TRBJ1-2,TGTGCCAGCAGTCCCTCTGCCCGGCGGGGTGGGACCTATGGCTACACCTTC,CASSPSARRGGTYGYTF
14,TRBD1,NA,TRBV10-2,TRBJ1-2,TGCGCCGGCAAACTCCCGGGACAGGGTCATGGCTACACCTTC,CAGKLPGQGHGYTF
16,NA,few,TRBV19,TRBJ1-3,TGTGCCAGTACCAAGACAGCCTCTAACTCTGGAAACACCATATATTTT,CASTKTASNSGNTIYF
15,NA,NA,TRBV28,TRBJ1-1,TGTGCCAGCCTGGGGTCACGGGGGATGAACACTGAAGCTTTCTTT,CASLGSRGMNTEAFF
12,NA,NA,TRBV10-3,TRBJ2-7,TGTGCCATCAGCAGGGGAGGGTACGAGCAGTACTTC,CAISRGGYEQYF
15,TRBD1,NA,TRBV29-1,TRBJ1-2,TGCAGCGTTGACCCTTCCACAGGGGGTGGCTATGGCTACACCTTC,CSVDPSTGGGYGYTF
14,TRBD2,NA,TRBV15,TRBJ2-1,TGTGCCACCAGCAGAGATGGGACTAGCAATGAGCAGTTCTTC,CATSRDGTSNEQFF
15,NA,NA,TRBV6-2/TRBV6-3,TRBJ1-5,TGTGCCAGCAGTTCGGCAGAACAGGTAAATCAGCCCCAGCATTTT,CASSSAEQVNQPQHF
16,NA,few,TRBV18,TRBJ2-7,TGTGCCAGCTCACCTCTCGCTGCGGACATCTCCTACGAGCAGTACTTC,CASSPLAADISYEQYF
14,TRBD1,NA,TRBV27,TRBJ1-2,TGTGCCAGCAGTTTATCCTGGGACAGGGACGGCTACACCTTC,CASSLSWDRDGYTF
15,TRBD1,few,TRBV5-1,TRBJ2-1,TGCGCCAGCAGCCCTGAGGGGGCTACCTACAATGAGCAGTTCTTC,CASSPEGATYNEQFF
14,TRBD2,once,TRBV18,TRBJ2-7,TGTGCCAGCACCTATACTAGCGGGAGTTACGAGCAGTACTTC,CASTYTSGSYEQYF
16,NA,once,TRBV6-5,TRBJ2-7,TGTGCCAGCAGTTACTCTGCGGCAGCTGTTGGCTACGAGCAGTACTTC,CASSYSAAAVGYEQYF
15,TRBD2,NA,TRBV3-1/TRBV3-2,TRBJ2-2,TGTGCCAGCAGCCGTAGCGGGGGGAACACCGGGGAGCTGTTTTTT,CASSRSGGNTGELFF
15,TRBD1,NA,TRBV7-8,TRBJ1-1,TGTGCCAGCAGCGGTCAAACAGGGGACAACACTGAAGCTTTCTTT,CASSGQTGDNTEAFF
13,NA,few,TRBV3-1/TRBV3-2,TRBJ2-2,TGTGCCAGCAGCCGCGCCCCGGGCGGGGAGCTGTTTTTT,CASSRAPGGELFF
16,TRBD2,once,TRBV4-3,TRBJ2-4,TGCGCCAGCAGCAAAGATTTGGCGGGGGGGGTTAGCATTCAGTACTTC,CASSKDLAGGVSIQYF
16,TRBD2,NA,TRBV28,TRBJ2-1,TGTGCCAGCTGGCCAAGAGCGGGAGGGCCGGGAAATGAGCAGTTCTTC,CASWPRAGGPGNEQFF
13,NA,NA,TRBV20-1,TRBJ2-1,TGCAGTGCTAGTTGGACATCTTACAATGAGCAGTTCTTC,CSASWTSYNEQFF